This passage covers 25 T cell receptor beta chains from one sample sequenced in a study of blood T cell repertoires in COVID-19. Here immunoSEQ multiplex PCR was the method, and the copy in TCRdb shows in-frame clones only, minus some. The sample comprises fewer than 85,000 clones, approximately 80% of which are singletons, and roughly 2.4% rests with the top ten. Material for sequencing was peripheral blood. The receptors stem from a man aged 70-80 years with COVID-19, enrolled during active disease.

This chain uses TRBV11-2 with TRBJ2-7; 7 nucleotides line up with TRBD2. This CDR3 has 15 amino acids. After removal of 5 bases from V and 4 bases from J, the junction contained 11 bases not matched to a gene. The germline V gene encodes CDR1 SGHAT and CDR2 FQNNGV. The DNA of the CDR3 is TGTGCCAGCAGCGGGGGAGGGGTGGCTTCATACGAGCAGTACTTC. Amino acid sequence: CASSGGGVASYEQYF.

At least ten counts were recorded for this clone. The chain combines TRBV19 with TRBJ2-1, with 10 bases fitting TRBD2. Trimming cost V 5 bases and J 4 bases; bases outside gene matches: 2. Germline V gene data show CDR1 as LNHDA and CDR2 as SQIVND (reference sequence). The CDR3 contains 14 residues. CDR3 DNA: TGTGCCAGTAGTGGACTAGCGGTGTACAATGAGCAGTTCTTC. The encoded protein is CASSGLAVYNEQFF.

This clone appeared once. This sequence joins TRBV5-4 and TRBJ1-3, with D tentatively TRBD1 (6 bases). Germline loops: CDR1 SGHNT, CDR2 YYREEE (reference sequence). The CDR3 length is 15 residues. Trimming removed 4 bases at V and 0 bases at J, with 11 bases between. The CDR3 is CASSPGTTSGNTIYF. The CDR3 DNA follows: TGTGCCAGCAGCCCCGGGACAACCTCTGGAAACACCATATATTTT.

V usage is TRBV18 and J usage is TRBJ1-2; a weak D match, TRBD1 (5 bases). Germline V lookup: CDR1 KGHSH, CDR2 LQKENI. CDR3 length equals 16 residues. Between the trimmed V and J ends, which lost 0 bases and 6 bases, there was a span of 17 bases. The CDR3 coding sequence is TGTGCCAGCTCACCACCGATGACCCAGGGTGGCCATGGCTACACCTTC. Translated: CASSPPMTQGGHGYTF.

V gene TRBV11-3 combines with J gene TRBJ1-4, with D unclear. This CDR3 contains 13 residues. V was pared by 2 bases and J by 12 bases, with 13 bases between. Germline values: CDR1 SGHNT, CDR2 YENEEA. CDR3 loop: CASSLNPLSELFF. The CDR3 nucleotides are TGTGCCAGCAGCTTAAACCCACTGTCGGAACTGTTTTTT.

This clone is a singleton in its sample. The chain recombines TRBV7-2 with TRBJ2-3; 9 nucleotides line up with TRBD2. This CDR3 is 16 amino acids long. Trimming took 5 bases from V and 4 from J; bases not matched to a gene: 10. Germline CDR1 is SGHTA and CDR2 is FQGNSA. DNA of the CDR3: TGTGCCAGCAGCCCTGGTTACAGCGGGAGGTCAGATACGCAGTATTTT. Residues: CASSPGYSGRSDTQYF.

The chain carries TRBV9 and TRBJ1-6, with a possible D match to TRBD1 (6 bases). Germline values: CDR1 SGDLS, CDR2 YYNGEE. The length of the CDR3 is 15 residues. V was pared by 4 bases and J by 6 bases, with 14 bases between. Here the CDR3 reads CASSPLQGTNSPLHF. CDR3 DNA sequence: TGTGCCAGCAGCCCCTTACAGGGAACTAATTCACCCCTCCACTTT. Looking up the rest from reference TRBV9 and TRBJ1-6 gives the full variable domain: DSGVTQTPKHLITATGQRVTLRCSPRSGDLSVYWYQQSLDQGLQFLIQYYNGEERAKGNILERFSAQQFPDLHSELNLSSLELGDSALYFCASSPLQGTNSPLHFGNGTRLTVT.

V gene TRBV20-1 combines with J gene TRBJ1-1; TRBD1 agrees at 8 bases. The CDR3 sequence is 15 residues long. Looked up from germline, CDR1 is DFQATT and CDR2 is SNEGSKA (reference sequence). V gave up 3 bases and J gave up 1 base; unmatched junction bases: 7. CDR3 sequence (DNA): TGCAGTGCTAGTCAGGGGGCGAATACGAACACTGAAGCTTTCTTT. This encodes CSASQGANTNTEAFF.

The CDR3 is CASSSLETGELFF. The CDR3 region has the DNA TGCGCCAGCAGCTCCTTGGAGACCGGGGAGCTGTTTTTT. The chain carries TRBV5-1 and TRBJ2-2; D is ambiguous. V was cut by 3 bases and J by 5 bases, with 8 bases left in between. CDR1 is SGHRS and CDR2 is YFSETQ in the germline V gene. CDR3 size: 13 residues.

The CDR3 loop is CASSSGRTSGETQYF. CDR3 DNA sequence: TGCGCCAGCAGCTCTGGGCGGACTAGCGGGGAGACCCAGTACTTC. J is TRBJ2-5 and V is TRBV5-1; 11 bases are a match to TRBD2. Per germline, CDR1 SGHRS and CDR2 YFSETQ. This CDR3 is 15 amino acids long. The ends lost 3 bases at V and 5 bases at J; junction bases unmatched: 6. Looking up the rest from reference TRBV5-1 and TRBJ2-5 gives the full variable domain: KAGVTQTPRYLIKTRGQQVTLSCSPISGHRSVSWYQQTPGQGLQFLFEYFSETQRNKGNFPGRFSGRQFSNSRSEMNVSTLELGDSALYLCASSSGRTSGETQYFGPGTRLLVL.

The rearrangement links TRBV6-5 to TRBJ2-7; D is perhaps TRBD2 (6 bases). The V end was cut by 6 bases, the J end by 4 bases, with 19 bases between. The CDR3 totals 15 residues. CDR1 and CDR2 (germline): MNHEY, SVGAGI. CDR3 loop: CASSYLSGGRYEQYF. For the CDR3, the DNA is TGTGCCAGCAGCTACCTTAGTGGGGGGAGATACGAGCAGTACTTC.

The chain recombines TRBV28 with TRBJ2-2; 8 bases are a match to TRBD2. Germline V gene lookup returns CDR1 MDHEN and CDR2 SYDVKM. The CDR3 spans 15 residues. Germline trimming cut 7 bases from V and 7 bases from J; bases unmatched to any gene: 11. This CDR3 reads CASKSGGPSVGELFF. As DNA, the CDR3 is TGTGCCAGCAAATCGGGAGGGCCTTCGGTCGGGGAGCTGTTTTTT.

The chain is built from TRBV19 and TRBJ2-1, with 10 bases lining up with TRBD1. Unmatched junction bases numbered 2, after V lost 6 bases and J lost 3 bases. Germline V gives CDR1 LNHDA, CDR2 SQIVND (reference sequence). The CDR3 totals 14 residues. The CDR3 loop is CASSRDRGYNEQFF. In DNA, the CDR3 is TGTGCCAGTAGCCGGGACAGGGGCTACAATGAGCAGTTCTTC.

This clone was seen a few times. V gene TRBV28 combines with J gene TRBJ1-2, with TRBD1 matching over 8 bases. V gave up 6 bases and J gave up 7 bases; unmatched junction bases: 4. CDR1 is MDHEN, CDR2 SYDVKM, per germline. The length of the CDR3 is 12 residues. The CDR3 DNA reads TGTGCCAGCAGGTTACAGGGGGGTGGCTACACCTTC. This encodes CASRLQGGGYTF.

This clone has just a few counts. The chain is built from TRBV28 and TRBJ1-2; a possible D gene is TRBD1 (6 bases). CDR3 length: 13 amino acids. V shed 6 bases and J shed 4 bases, with 12 bases lying between them. Germline lookup yields CDR1 MDHEN and CDR2 SYDVKM. CDR3 sequence reads: CASSSTGSYGYTF. The CDR3 region has the DNA TGTGCCAGCAGCTCGACAGGATCCTATGGCTACACCTTC.

This rearrangement joins TRBV24-1 to TRBJ2-7; 10 bases map to TRBD1. J gave up 5 bases and V 3 bases, and 6 bases lay outside the gene matches. Per germline, CDR1 KGHDR and CDR2 SFDVKD. The CDR3 is 15 residues long. This CDR3 is CATSDVGQGGDEQYF. CDR3 nucleotide sequence: TGTGCCACCAGTGATGTCGGACAGGGGGGTGACGAGCAGTACTTC.

This chain links TRBV9 with TRBJ2-4; 10 positions match TRBD2. J was trimmed by 5 bases and V by 2 bases; bases with no gene match: 4. This CDR3 has 15 residues. Germline-derived CDR1 and CDR2 are SGDLS and YYNGEE. The DNA for the CDR3 is TGTGCCAGCAGCGTCGCTAGCGGGAGTGAAAACATTCAGTACTTC. Translation gives CASSVASGSENIQYF.

The V and J genes are TRBV7-8 and TRBJ1-6; a possible D gene is TRBD1 (6 bases). V lost 5 bases, J lost 0 bases, and 11 bases lay in between. Germline-derived CDR1 and CDR2 are SGHVS and FQNEAQ. This CDR3 has 16 residues. This chain's CDR3 is CASSQLQGSYNSPLHF. The CDR3 bases are TGTGCCAGCAGCCAATTACAGGGCTCCTATAATTCACCCCTCCACTTT.

The V and J genes are TRBV19 and TRBJ2-7; TRBD1 might be the D (6 bases). The CDR3 is 14 amino acids. Germline V gene data show CDR1 as LNHDA and CDR2 as SQIVND (reference sequence). Trimming took off 3 bases at V and 3 bases at J, with 12 bases between the two ends. CDR3 protein: CASSISGQIYEQYF. The DNA for the CDR3 is TGTGCCAGTAGTATTTCCGGACAGATCTACGAGCAGTACTTC.

In this sample, this clone turned up a few times. The V gene is TRBV27, the J gene TRBJ1-1; TRBD1 matches 7 bases. The germline V gene has CDR1 MNHEY and CDR2 SMNVEV (reference sequence). V lost 3 bases to trimming and J lost 2 bases; unmatched junction nucleotides: 6. The CDR3 is 15 amino acids. The chain's CDR3 is CASSFHGTANTEAFF. The CDR3 DNA reads TGTGCCAGCAGTTTCCACGGGACAGCTAACACTGAAGCTTTCTTT.

This rearrangement joins TRBV6-5 to TRBJ2-7, with TRBD1 matching over 11 bases. V lost 7 bases, J lost 5 bases, and 7 bases stayed unmatched. CDR3 size: 14 residues. Looked up from germline, CDR1 is MNHEY and CDR2 is SVGAGI. CDR3 coding DNA: TGTGCCAGCACCACCGGGACAGGGGGTAACGAGCAGTACTTC. This sequence encodes CASTTGTGGNEQYF.

This chain uses TRBV7-6 with TRBJ2-7, with 7 bases that match TRBD2. Germline trimming cut 8 bases from V and 1 base from J; bases unmatched to any gene: 14. This CDR3 is built from 16 residues. Germline V CDR1 and CDR2: SGHVS, FNYEAQ. CDR3 in DNA: TGTGCCAGCTCCCAGATGGGGGGGTCAGGATCCTACGAGCAGTACTTC. Translated, it gives CASSQMGGSGSYEQYF.

The chain couples TRBV6-5 to TRBJ1-2; unclear D gene. Germline loops: CDR1 MNHEY, CDR2 SVGAGI. The V and J ends lost 6 bases and 5 bases respectively, with 7 bases between them. There are 11 residues in the CDR3. CDR3 residues: CASSTVYGYTF. The CDR3, as DNA: TGTGCCAGCAGCACTGTTTATGGCTACACCTTC.

The chain employs TRBV7-2 and TRBJ1-3; D might be TRBD1 (5 bases). The germline CDR1 and CDR2 sequences are SGHTA and FQGNSA. Trimming took off 1 base at V and 0 bases at J, with 10 bases between the two ends. The CDR3 covers 16 residues. CDR3 protein: CASSLDPTGSGNTIYF. In nucleotides, the CDR3 is TGTGCCAGCAGCTTAGACCCAACAGGCTCTGGAAACACCATATATTTT.

The chain uses TRBV2 and TRBJ1-2; perhaps TRBD1 as D (6 bases). There are 12 residues in the CDR3. The V gene's germline CDR1 is SNHLY and CDR2 FYNNEI. V lost 8 bases and J lost 7, with 14 bases in between. CDR3 region: CASSRTAPGYTF. CDR3 bases: TGTGCCAGCTCCCGGACAGCACCTGGCTACACCTTC.